Listed below are T cell receptor beta chains from one sample, sequenced in a study of molecular identifiers for immune sequencing clone quantification. TCRdb re-derived calls from the PCR reads in MiXCR, one entry per CDR3 protein. Altogether about 63,000 distinct CDR3 sequences are present, roughly a fifth being singletons, with the ten largest covering approximately 1.5%. Material for sequencing was naive CD8+ T cells from blood, with Jurkat cell RNA spiked in. The source is a human donor in good health. Some libraries in this study had Jurkat cell RNA spiked in. Both conserved end residues are part of each CDR3. The D gene is left open where the match is weak. Clone size, where shown, is once, few, many, or a class for clones that have expanded.

clone size: many
D gene: TRBD1
J gene: TRBJ2-4
V gene: TRBV9
CDR3 DNA: TGTGCCAGCAACAGGGGTCTAGCCAAAAACATTCAGTACTTC
CDR3 protein: CASNRGLAKNIQYF

clone size: .
D gene: TRBD2
J gene: TRBJ2-1
V gene: TRBV27
CDR3 DNA: TGTGCCAGCACCCTTTTAGGGAACTTAGCGGGAGGGCAATATGAGCAGTTCTTC
CDR3 protein: CASTLLGNLAGGQYEQFF

clone size: many
D gene: .
J gene: TRBJ2-7
V gene: TRBV5-1
CDR3 DNA: TGCGCCAGTGGGTATGACCCGGCCTACGAGCAGTACTTC
CDR3 protein: CASGYDPAYEQYF

clone size: many
D gene: TRBD1
J gene: TRBJ1-5
V gene: TRBV24-1
CDR3 DNA: TGTGCCACCAGTCATCCGGGACAGGGTCCCAATCAGCCCCAGCATTTT
CDR3 protein: CATSHPGQGPNQPQHF

clone size: once
D gene: .
J gene: TRBJ2-2
V gene: TRBV11-2
CDR3 DNA: TGTGCCAGCAGCCCCACCCAGCAGGAGGGCCAAACCGGGGAGCTGTTTTTT
CDR3 protein: CASSPTQQEGQTGELFF

clone size: many
D gene: .
J gene: TRBJ1-1
V gene: TRBV29-1
CDR3 DNA: TGCAGCGGATTTGCGGACACGAACACTGAAGCTTTCTTT
CDR3 protein: CSGFADTNTEAFF

clone size: many
D gene: .
J gene: TRBJ1-1
V gene: TRBV30
CDR3 DNA: TGTGCCTGTCCGGGACAAATGAACACTGAAGCTTTCTTT
CDR3 protein: CACPGQMNTEAFF

clone size: few
D gene: TRBD2
J gene: TRBJ2-1
V gene: TRBV6-5
CDR3 DNA: TGTGCCAGCGTGCAGAGCGGGAGTGGCAATGAGCAGTTCTTC
CDR3 protein: CASVQSGSGNEQFF

clone size: many
D gene: .
J gene: TRBJ2-3
V gene: TRBV2
CDR3 DNA: TGTGCCAGCAGTGCGCCGGGAGCCCGAAAGGGCGATACGCAGTATTTT
CDR3 protein: CASSAPGARKGDTQYF

clone size: few
D gene: TRBD2
J gene: TRBJ2-1
V gene: TRBV20-1
CDR3 DNA: TGCAGTGCTAGTCTAGCGGGAGTTTCCTACAATGAGCAGTTCTTC
CDR3 protein: CSASLAGVSYNEQFF

clone size: many
D gene: TRBD2
J gene: TRBJ2-7
V gene: TRBV27
CDR3 DNA: TGTGCCAGCAGTCCGACTAGCGGGGGGTACGAGCAGTACTTC
CDR3 protein: CASSPTSGGYEQYF

clone size: many
D gene: .
J gene: TRBJ1-3
V gene: TRBV19
CDR3 DNA: TGTGCCAGTAGTTTTCGACCTCAGGGGCGCTCTGGAAACACCATATATTTT
CDR3 protein: CASSFRPQGRSGNTIYF

clone size: .
D gene: TRBD2
J gene: TRBJ2-7
V gene: TRBV11-2
CDR3 DNA: TGTGCCAGCAGCCACGGACTAGCGGGAGGGCCTAGCTACGAGCAGTACTTC
CDR3 protein: CASSHGLAGGPSYEQYF

clone size: many
D gene: .
J gene: TRBJ2-7
V gene: TRBV27
CDR3 DNA: TGTGCCAGCAGTTGGGCGGGCGGCGCCTACGAGCAGTACTTC
CDR3 protein: CASSWAGGAYEQYF

clone size: few
D gene: TRBD1
J gene: TRBJ2-7
V gene: TRBV29-1
CDR3 DNA: TGCAGCGTCGTGGGACAGGGGCTCTACGAGCAGTACTTC
CDR3 protein: CSVVGQGLYEQYF

clone size: few
D gene: .
J gene: TRBJ2-7
V gene: TRBV27
CDR3 DNA: TGTGCCAGCAGTTTAACCGCCGGGACTCTGGTCGAGCAGTACTTC
CDR3 protein: CASSLTAGTLVEQYF

clone size: many
D gene: TRBD2
J gene: TRBJ2-5
V gene: TRBV5-1
CDR3 DNA: TGCGCCAGCAGCTTGGAGCTAGCGGGATCCGGGGGGACCCAGTACTTC
CDR3 protein: CASSLELAGSGGTQYF

clone size: many
D gene: TRBD2
J gene: TRBJ2-3
V gene: TRBV7-2
CDR3 DNA: TGTGCCAGCAGCCCAACGACTAGCGGATACACAGATACGCAGTATTTT
CDR3 protein: CASSPTTSGYTDTQYF

clone size: many
D gene: TRBD2
J gene: TRBJ2-7
V gene: TRBV7-2
CDR3 DNA: TGTGCCAGCACACCCTCTGGCGGGAGCGGGTGGTACGAGCAGTACTTC
CDR3 protein: CASTPSGGSGWYEQYF

clone size: few
D gene: .
J gene: TRBJ2-6
V gene: TRBV3-1
CDR3 DNA: TGTGCCAGCAGCCAAGATCGGACCACCGGGCCAGAGTTCTCTGGGGCCAACGTCCTGACTTTC
CDR3 protein: CASSQDRTTGPEFSGANVLTF

clone size: many
D gene: TRBD1
J gene: TRBJ2-7
V gene: TRBV7-9
CDR3 DNA: TGTGCCAGCAGCTTAGCGCCGGGACAGGCGAGCTCCTACGAGCAGTACTTC
CDR3 protein: CASSLAPGQASSYEQYF

clone size: many
D gene: .
J gene: TRBJ1-6
V gene: TRBV4-1
CDR3 DNA: TGCGCCAGCAGCCAAGATCCAAGGAGGTCACCCCTCCACTTT
CDR3 protein: CASSQDPRRSPLHF

clone size: .
D gene: .
J gene: TRBJ2-7
V gene: TRBV28
CDR3 DNA: TGTGCCAGCAGTTTCCAGTTAGAGCAGTACTTC
CDR3 protein: CASSFQLEQYF

clone size: many
D gene: .
J gene: TRBJ2-3
V gene: TRBV6-2/TRBV6-3
CDR3 DNA: TGTGCCAGCAGTTACCATATAGCGGATAGCACAGATACGCAGTATTTT
CDR3 protein: CASSYHIADSTDTQYF

clone size: many
D gene: .
J gene: TRBJ2-3
V gene: TRBV6-4
CDR3 DNA: TGTGCCAGCAGTCCGGGTATCGGAACAGATACGCAGTATTTT
CDR3 protein: CASSPGIGTDTQYF

clone size: .
D gene: TRBD1
J gene: TRBJ2-2
V gene: TRBV5-1
CDR3 DNA: TGCGCCAGCAGCTTGCACGATATTTACAGGGGGAACACCGGGGAGCTGTTTTTT
CDR3 protein: CASSLHDIYRGNTGELFF